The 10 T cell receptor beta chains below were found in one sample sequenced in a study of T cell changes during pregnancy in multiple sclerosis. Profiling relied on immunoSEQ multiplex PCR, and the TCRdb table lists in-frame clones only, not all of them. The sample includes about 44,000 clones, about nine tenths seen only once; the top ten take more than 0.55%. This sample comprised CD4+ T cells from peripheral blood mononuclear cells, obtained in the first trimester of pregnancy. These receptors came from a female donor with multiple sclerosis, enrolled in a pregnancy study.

The DNA of the CDR3 is TGTGCCACTTCCCCCGGGACAGCGCTCCCCGAGCAGTACTTC. Protein product: CATSPGTALPEQYF. The V gene is TRBV6-6, the J gene TRBJ2-7, with 7 bases matching TRBD1. There are 14 residues in the CDR3. Per germline, CDR1 MNHNY and CDR2 SVGAGI (reference sequence). The V segment lost 10 bases and the J segment 6 bases; nucleotides outside the gene matches: 15.

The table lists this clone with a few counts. The CDR3 spells CASSQDGRNEQFF. The CDR3 coding sequence is TGTGCCAGCAGCCAAGACGGTCGCAATGAGCAGTTCTTC. The chain employs TRBV4-2 and TRBJ2-1, with D unclear. The CDR3 has 13 amino acids. CDR1 and CDR2 (germline): LGHNA, YNFKEQ. Trimming shortened V by 0 bases and J by 6 bases, and 6 bases separated the two germline ends.

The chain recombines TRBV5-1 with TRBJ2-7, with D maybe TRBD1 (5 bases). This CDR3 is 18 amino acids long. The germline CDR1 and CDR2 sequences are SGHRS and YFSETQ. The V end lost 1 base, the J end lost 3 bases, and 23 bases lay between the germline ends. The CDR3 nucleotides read TGCGCCAGCAGCTTGACGCTAAGGTCCGGACAAGCGTTCTACGAGCAGTACTTC. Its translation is CASSLTLRSGQAFYEQYF.

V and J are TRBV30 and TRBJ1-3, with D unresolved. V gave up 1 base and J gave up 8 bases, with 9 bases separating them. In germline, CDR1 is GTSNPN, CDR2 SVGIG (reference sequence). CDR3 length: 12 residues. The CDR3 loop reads CAWSGRLDTIYF. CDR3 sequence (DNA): TGTGCCTGGAGTGGCAGGCTCGACACCATATATTTT.

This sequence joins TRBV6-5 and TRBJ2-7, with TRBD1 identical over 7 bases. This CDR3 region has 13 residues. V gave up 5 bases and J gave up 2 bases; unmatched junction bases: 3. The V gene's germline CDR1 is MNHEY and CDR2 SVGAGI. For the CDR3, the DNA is TGTGCCAGCAGTACAACAGGGGCCTACGAGCAGTACTTC. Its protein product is CASSTTGAYEQYF.

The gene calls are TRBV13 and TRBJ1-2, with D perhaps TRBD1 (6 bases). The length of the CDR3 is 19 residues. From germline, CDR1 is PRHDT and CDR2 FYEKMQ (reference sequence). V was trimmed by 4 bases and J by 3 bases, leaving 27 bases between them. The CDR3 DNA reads TGTGCCAGCAGCTCGATAACCTTACCCGCCGCAGGGGAAGACTATGGCTACACCTTC. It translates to CASSSITLPAAGEDYGYTF. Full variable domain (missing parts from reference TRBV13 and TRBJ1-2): AAGVIQSPRHLIKEKRETATLKCYPIPRHDTVYWYQQGPGQDPQFLISFYEKMQSDKGSIPDRFSAQQFSDYHSELNMSSLELGDSALYFCASSSITLPAAGEDYGYTFGSGTRLTVV.

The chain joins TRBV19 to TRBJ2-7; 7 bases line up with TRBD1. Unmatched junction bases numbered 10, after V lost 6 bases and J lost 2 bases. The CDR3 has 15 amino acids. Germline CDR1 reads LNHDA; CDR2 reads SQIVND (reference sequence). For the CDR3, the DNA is TGTGCCAGTAGGTCCGGGACAGCTCAAACCTACGAGCAGTACTTC. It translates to CASRSGTAQTYEQYF.

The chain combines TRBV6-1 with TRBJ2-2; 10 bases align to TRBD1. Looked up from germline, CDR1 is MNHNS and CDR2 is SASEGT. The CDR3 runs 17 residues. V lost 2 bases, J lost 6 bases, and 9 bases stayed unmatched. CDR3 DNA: TGTGCCAGCAGTGAAAGTGTTGTAGGGACAGGGGCCGGGGAGCTGTTTTTT. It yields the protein CASSESVVGTGAGELFF.

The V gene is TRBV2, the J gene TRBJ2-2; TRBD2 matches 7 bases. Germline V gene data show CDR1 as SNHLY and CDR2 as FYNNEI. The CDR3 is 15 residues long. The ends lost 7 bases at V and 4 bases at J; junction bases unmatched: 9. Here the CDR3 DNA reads TGTGCCAGCACCGCGGTGGCGGGAGCCACCGGGGAGCTGTTTTTT. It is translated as CASTAVAGATGELFF.

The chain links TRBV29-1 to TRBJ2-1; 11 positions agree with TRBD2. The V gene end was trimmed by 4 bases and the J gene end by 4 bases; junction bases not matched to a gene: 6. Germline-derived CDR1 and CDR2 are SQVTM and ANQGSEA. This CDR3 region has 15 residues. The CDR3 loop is CSVGTSGSEYNEQFF. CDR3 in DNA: TGCAGCGTTGGGACTAGCGGGTCTGAATACAATGAGCAGTTCTTC.